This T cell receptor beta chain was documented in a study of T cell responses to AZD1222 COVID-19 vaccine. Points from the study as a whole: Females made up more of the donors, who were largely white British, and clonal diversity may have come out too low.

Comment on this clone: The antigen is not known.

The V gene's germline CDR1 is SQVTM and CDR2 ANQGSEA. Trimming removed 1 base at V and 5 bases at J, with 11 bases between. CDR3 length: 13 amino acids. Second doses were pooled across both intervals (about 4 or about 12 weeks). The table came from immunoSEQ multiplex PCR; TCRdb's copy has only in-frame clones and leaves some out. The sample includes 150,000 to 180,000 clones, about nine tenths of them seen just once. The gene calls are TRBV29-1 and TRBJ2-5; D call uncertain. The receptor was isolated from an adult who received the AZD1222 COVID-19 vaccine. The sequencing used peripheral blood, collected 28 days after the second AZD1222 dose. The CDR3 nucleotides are TGCAGCGTTGAAGTTGCGGTAGGGGAGACCCAGTACTTC. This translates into CSVEVAVGETQYF.